These 31 T cell receptor beta chains share one sample of origin, sequenced in a study of T cells after yellow fever vaccination. TCRdb redid the calling of the 5' RACE reads with MiXCR, one entry per CDR3 protein. The sample holds some 600,000 distinct CDR3 sequences, 9% to 15% seen once. Sample: PBMCs, taken on the day of the yellow fever booster vaccination. The receptors originated from a man aged 25-45 years who received the YFV17D yellow fever vaccine.

This clonotype was seen more than once but under ten times. The chain combines TRBV7-9 with TRBJ2-7, with 8 bases matching TRBD1. The ends lost 5 bases at V and 6 bases at J; junction bases unmatched: 3. There are 12 residues in the CDR3. Germline assignment: CDR1 SEHNR and CDR2 FQNEAQ (reference sequence). CDR3 in amino acids: CASSATGAEQYF. DNA for the CDR3: TGTGCCAGCAGCGCGACAGGGGCCGAGCAGTACTTC.

This clonotype turned up a few times. The V gene is TRBV12-3 or TRBV12-4, the J gene TRBJ2-3; TRBD1 matches 11 bases. CDR3 length: 15 amino acids. V was pared by 8 bases and J by 2 bases, with 6 bases of the junction left unmatched. The CDR3 region has the DNA TGTGCCAGCGGACAGGGGGCTTTGGACACAGATACGCAGTATTTT. Residues: CASGQGALDTDTQYF.

J is TRBJ1-3 and V is TRBV12-3 or TRBV12-4; D gene unclear. This CDR3 has 14 amino acids. Trimming removed 3 bases at V and 3 bases at J, with 9 bases between. The CDR3 is CASSLAGFGNTIYF. CDR3 bases: TGTGCCAGCAGTTTGGCTGGTTTTGGAAACACCATATATTTT.

CDR3 DNA sequence: TGTGCCAGCAGTGATTCCGGACTCTCTGGGTCCTACAATGAGCAGTTCTTC. Amino acid sequence: CASSDSGLSGSYNEQFF. The gene calls are TRBV25-1 and TRBJ2-1, with D possibly being TRBD2 (5 bases). Germline lookup yields CDR1 MGHDK and CDR2 SYGVNS. This CDR3 region has 17 residues. Trimming left V 3 bases short and J 1 base short, with 16 bases between.

This clonotype was detected a few times. The chain has TRBV12-3 or TRBV12-4 and TRBJ2-2; TRBD2 matches at 7 bases. V was clipped by 6 bases and J by 3 bases; unmatched bases: 10. CDR3 length equals 16 residues. The CDR3 spells CASSLRLADDTGELFF. The CDR3 nucleotides read TGTGCCAGCAGCCTACGTCTAGCGGATGACACCGGGGAGCTGTTTTTT.

In this sample, this clonotype turned up many times. The chain links TRBV10-3 to TRBJ2-7; D possibly corresponds to TRBD2 (5 bases). Germline lookup yields CDR1 ENHRY and CDR2 SYGVKD. The CDR3 loop spans 15 amino acids. V was trimmed by 3 bases and J by 6 bases, leaving 18 bases between them. CDR3 coding DNA: TGTGCCATCAGTGAAGAAGGGAGCGTCTATGGCGAGCAGTACTTC. The encoded protein is CAISEEGSVYGEQYF.

The chain combines TRBV5-1 with TRBJ1-1, with D hard to call. V lost 0 bases to trimming and J lost 11 bases, with 8 bases between them. The CDR3 length is 11 residues. Germline V gene lookup returns CDR1 SGHRS and CDR2 YFSETQ. Here the CDR3 reads CASSLVGVAFF. CDR3 nucleotides: TGCGCCAGCAGCTTGGTTGGGGTTGCTTTCTTT.

The CDR3 sequence: CASSYRDPNQPQHF. The CDR3 DNA sequence: TGTGCCAGCAGTTACCGGGATCCAAATCAGCCCCAGCATTTT. The genes are TRBV6-5 and TRBJ1-5; unclear D gene. The CDR3 consists of 14 residues. Looked up from germline, CDR1 is MNHEY and CDR2 is SVGAGI. Deletions cut 2 bases from V and 4 bases from J, with 9 bases between.

V is TRBV12-3 or TRBV12-4 and J is TRBJ2-1; TRBD2 matches 11 bases. V lost 3 bases to trimming and J lost 7 bases; unmatched junction nucleotides: 17. The CDR3 spans 19 residues. CDR3 nucleotides: TGTGCCAGCAGTTTTTTGGCTAGCGGGAGGCCCGGCCGAGGTAATGAGCAGTTCTTC. This encodes CASSFLASGRPGRGNEQFF.

This clonotype was seen a handful of times. The chain carries TRBV12-3 or TRBV12-4 and TRBJ2-2; D possibly corresponds to TRBD1 (5 bases). The CDR3 consists of 19 residues. V was shortened by 4 bases and J by 0 bases, with 21 bases between the two germline ends. CDR3 coding DNA: TGTGCCAGCAGTTCTGCTGCGACTGTTTGGGGCGCGAACACCGGGGAGCTGTTTTTT. This encodes CASSSAATVWGANTGELFF.

The chain has TRBV7-8 and TRBJ2-7, with D tentatively TRBD1 (6 bases). Germline CDR1 and CDR2: SGHVS and FQNEAQ. This CDR3 comprises 18 residues. V lost 5 bases and J lost 1, with 24 bases in between. CDR3 residues: CASSPPLRTGKISYEQYF. The CDR3 DNA follows: TGTGCCAGCAGCCCCCCATTACGAACAGGGAAGATATCCTACGAGCAGTACTTC.

The rearrangement uses TRBV12-3 or TRBV12-4 and TRBJ2-1; TRBD2 matches 11 bases. The ends lost 5 bases at V and 15 bases at J; junction bases unmatched: 15. The CDR3 has 15 residues. The CDR3 nucleotides are TGTGCCAGCAGTCCTGCTAGCGGGAGGCCTCTTACCCCGTTCTTC. It yields the protein CASSPASGRPLTPFF.

CDR3 nucleotide sequence: TGCAGTGCTAGAGTTGCGGTGGGCGTAGAGACCCAGTACTTC. This gives the protein CSARVAVGVETQYF. J is TRBJ2-5 and V is TRBV20-1; no clear D. The CDR3 sequence is 14 residues long. Trimming stripped 1 base from V and 4 bases from J, with 13 bases between. Germline CDR1 and CDR2: DFQATT and SNEGSKA (reference sequence).

The CDR3 is CASSVNGGRNYEQYF. The CDR3 DNA is TGTGCCAGCAGCGTAAATGGAGGACGGAACTACGAGCAGTACTTC. The V gene is TRBV9, the J gene TRBJ2-7, with D perhaps TRBD2 (5 bases). CDR1 SGDLS and CDR2 YYNGEE come from the germline V gene. The CDR3 has 15 amino acids. V lost 1 base and J 3 bases, leaving 14 bases between the germline ends.

This clonotype was observed a few times. In DNA form, the CDR3 reads TGTGCCAGCTGGAGCGGGAGGGAGGATGAGCAGTTCTTC. Amino acid sequence: CASWSGREDEQFF. V gene TRBV7-9 combines with J gene TRBJ2-1; 10 bases are shared with TRBD2. The CDR3 spans 13 residues. The J segment lost 8 bases and the V segment lost 8 bases, leaving 6 bases of the junction unmatched. Germline V lookup: CDR1 SEHNR, CDR2 FQNEAQ (reference sequence).

The table lists this clonotype with a few counts. The chain employs TRBV27 and TRBJ2-6, with unresolved D. The CDR3 spans 16 residues. Germline assignment: CDR1 MNHEY and CDR2 SMNVEV (reference sequence). V shed 4 bases and J shed 5 bases, with 15 bases lying between them. The CDR3 DNA reads as TGTGCCAGCAGTTCCCTATCTCAAACTCGGGCCAACGTCCTGACTTTC. Amino acids: CASSSLSQTRANVLTF.

This clonotype was picked up many times. The chain employs TRBV29-1 and TRBJ2-1; the D gene could be TRBD1 or TRBD2 (6 bases each). Trimming stripped 3 bases from V and 8 bases from J, with 14 bases between. This CDR3 spans 13 amino acids. Germline V gene lookup returns CDR1 SQVTM and CDR2 ANQGSEA. Here the CDR3 DNA reads TGCAGCGTTGACGGGGGCGGGTTCGATGAGCAGTTCTTC. This translates into CSVDGGGFDEQFF.

This chain links TRBV24-1 with TRBJ2-1; D is unresolved. The CDR3 is 11 amino acids. The germline V gene encodes CDR1 KGHDR and CDR2 SFDVKD. V lost 0 bases, J lost 12 bases, and 5 bases lay in between. The CDR3 region is CATSDLSVQFF. The CDR3 DNA is TGTGCCACCAGTGATTTGTCGGTGCAGTTCTTC.

This clonotype has just a few counts. The rearrangement uses TRBV30 and TRBJ2-3; D unclear. Trimming removed 2 bases from V and 0 bases from J, with 12 bases in between. From germline, CDR1 is GTSNPN and CDR2 SVGIG (reference sequence). This CDR3 contains 15 residues. In DNA, the CDR3 is TGTGCCTGGAGTTACTCCGCGGACAGCACAGATACGCAGTATTTT. It encodes CAWSYSADSTDTQYF.

This clonotype was detected only a few times. The chain is built from TRBV20-1 and TRBJ1-2; unclear D gene. The V gene lost 5 bases and the J gene lost 4 bases, with 11 bases spanning the gap. The germline V gene has CDR1 DFQATT and CDR2 SNEGSKA (reference sequence). The CDR3 is 12 residues long. CDR3 protein: CSADEGGYGYTF. Written as DNA, the CDR3 is TGCAGTGCTGATGAGGGAGGCTATGGCTACACCTTC.

The rearrangement uses TRBV11-2 and TRBJ2-3; D unclear. CDR3 length: 13 amino acids. V lost 0 bases to trimming and J lost 14 bases, with 15 bases between them. Germline V CDR1 and CDR2: SGHAT, FQNNGV. DNA of the CDR3: TGTGCCAGCAGCTTAGATCTCCCTGGGGTTCGGTATTTT. The encoded protein is CASSLDLPGVRYF.

There are a few counts of this clonotype. The chain uses TRBV4-3 and TRBJ1-3, with D tentatively TRBD1 (5 bases). This CDR3 has 16 residues. The V end was cut by 0 bases, the J end by 3 bases, with 12 bases between. Germline V gene lookup returns CDR1 LGHNA and CDR2 YSLEER. The CDR3 protein is CASSQDGQGRGNTIYF. In nucleotides, the CDR3 is TGCGCCAGCAGCCAAGATGGTCAGGGCCGTGGAAACACCATATATTTT.

This sequence joins TRBV7-9 and TRBJ2-1, with 9 bases identical to TRBD2. Germline V gene sequence: CDR1 SEHNR, CDR2 FQNEAQ (reference sequence). Unmatched junction bases numbered 12, after V lost 5 bases and J lost 4 bases. The CDR3 contains 17 residues. The CDR3 DNA is TGTGCCAGCAGCCCGCTGACTAGCGGAGACTATTACAATGAGCAGTTCTTC. Translating gives CASSPLTSGDYYNEQFF.

J is TRBJ2-1 and V is TRBV7-9; TRBD2 might be the D (6 bases). Trimming left V 4 bases short and J 4 bases short, with 17 bases between. Looked up from germline, CDR1 is SEHNR and CDR2 is FQNEAQ (reference sequence). The CDR3 consists of 16 residues. The CDR3 DNA sequence: TGTGCCAGCAGCTCGGCCGGGAGCCGTTTATACAATGAGCAGTTCTTC. Protein sequence: CASSSAGSRLYNEQFF.

This clonotype was recorded a few times. The V and J genes are TRBV20-1 and TRBJ1-1; 7 bases fit TRBD1. J lost 0 bases, V lost 6 bases, and 7 bases had no gene match. The V gene's germline CDR1 is DFQATT and CDR2 SNEGSKA (reference sequence). CDR3 length equals 14 residues. DNA for the CDR3: TGCAGTGCGGGGGTCAGGGGGTTGAACACTGAAGCTTTCTTT. It yields the protein CSAGVRGLNTEAFF.

This clonotype was counted only a few times. CDR3 in amino acids: CSVARTSREQTQYF. CDR3 nucleotides: TGCAGCGTCGCTCGGACTAGCAGGGAACAGACCCAGTACTTC. V is TRBV29-1 and J is TRBJ2-5, with 8 positions matching TRBD2. Germline lookup yields CDR1 SQVTM and CDR2 ANQGSEA. CDR3 length: 14 amino acids. Trimming cost V 6 bases and J 6 bases; bases outside gene matches: 12.

This clonotype was observed a handful of times. The chain is built from TRBV5-1 and TRBJ2-7; the match to TRBD1 covers 8 bases. This CDR3 region has 17 residues. Germline loops: CDR1 SGHRS, CDR2 YFSETQ. With V trimmed by 0 bases and J by 3 bases, 11 bases remained unmatched. CDR3 sequence: CASSLVGAGQVSYEQYF. DNA of the CDR3: TGCGCCAGCAGCTTGGTTGGTGCGGGACAGGTGAGCTACGAGCAGTACTTC.

This clonotype was counted a few times. The chain links TRBV5-1 to TRBJ2-1; D not certain. With 1 base removed from V and 14 bases from J, the gap between germline ends came to 16 bases. CDR1 is SGHRS and CDR2 is YFSETQ in the germline V gene. This CDR3 is built from 13 residues. CDR3 nucleotide sequence: TGCGCCAGCAGCTTGCCCCCACGGCAGTTGGAGTTCTTC. It specifies CASSLPPRQLEFF.

The count of this clonotype is one. The chain recombines TRBV20-1 with TRBJ1-4; D may be TRBD1 (6 bases). The V end lost 4 bases, the J end lost 4 bases, and 10 bases lay between the germline ends. Germline loops: CDR1 DFQATT, CDR2 SNEGSKA (reference sequence). The CDR3 is made up of 13 amino acids. Written as DNA, the CDR3 is TGCAGTGCTAAGACAGGTGTTAATGAAAAACTGTTTTTT. Its translation: CSAKTGVNEKLFF.

In the case of this clonotype: This may be a read error: a much more frequent sequence differs by one nucleotide. This chain connects TRBV7-2 to TRBJ2-1; D not resolved. Germline CDR1 is SGHTA and CDR2 is FQGNSA. The CDR3 extends over 12 amino acids. CDR3: CASSLKAHDQFF. The CDR3 nucleotides read TGTGCCAGCAGCTTAAAGGCGCATGATCAGTTCTTC.

The chain recombines TRBV27 with TRBJ2-5; D may match TRBD1 or TRBD2 (6 bases each). From germline, CDR1 is MNHEY and CDR2 SMNVEV (reference sequence). Trimming left V 4 bases short and J 1 base short, with 13 bases between. The CDR3 is 15 amino acids. CDR3 sequence (DNA): TGTGCCAGCAGTTCTTGGGGGGCCCCCCAAGAGACCCAGTACTTC. Amino acids: CASSSWGAPQETQYF.